One sample yielded the 27 T cell receptor beta chains listed below, sequenced in a study of blood T cell repertoires in COVID-19. The data were produced by immunoSEQ multiplex PCR, yet TCRdb's version contains in-frame clones alone and is incomplete. Of hundreds of thousands of clones in the sample, roughly 83% are singletons; the top ten hold around 2.5%. Source material: peripheral blood. These receptor sequences come from a woman aged 70-85 years with active or convalescent COVID-19.

The chain combines TRBV4-2 with TRBJ2-7; 11 positions match TRBD2. Germline CDR1 LGHNA, CDR2 YNFKEQ. The CDR3 sequence is 17 residues long. V dropped 1 base and J dropped 0; count of bases not matched to a gene: 5. This CDR3 reads CASSQVLAGESSYEQYF. The CDR3 nucleotides read TGTGCCAGCAGCCAAGTACTAGCGGGGGAGAGCTCCTACGAGCAGTACTTC.

The CDR3 is CASSTQTEPTNYGYTF. Written as DNA, the CDR3 is TGCGCCAGCAGCACCCAGACAGAACCGACTAACTATGGCTACACCTTC. This chain uses TRBV5-1 with TRBJ1-2; perhaps TRBD1 as D (5 bases). The CDR3 consists of 16 residues. Deletions cut 4 bases from V and 0 bases from J, with 16 bases between. Germline assignment: CDR1 SGHRS and CDR2 YFSETQ.

The chain combines TRBV7-9 with TRBJ1-3; 7 bases fit TRBD1. The V and J ends lost 5 bases and 4 bases, in that order; junction bases with no gene match: 5. Germline-derived CDR1 and CDR2 are SEHNR and FQNEAQ (reference sequence). The CDR3 loop spans 14 amino acids. This CDR3 is CASSQGVPGNTIYF. In nucleotides, the CDR3 is TGTGCCAGCAGCCAGGGGGTTCCGGGAAACACCATATATTTT.

This clone was recorded once. The chain uses TRBV5-1 and TRBJ2-6; D may be TRBD1 (5 bases). Germline V gene sequence: CDR1 SGHRS, CDR2 YFSETQ. The CDR3 runs 18 residues. Between the trimmed V and J ends, which lost 0 bases and 0 bases, there was a span of 13 bases. The CDR3 DNA reads TGCGCCAGCAGCTTGGAGGGGCCTGCCCCCTCTGGGGCCAACGTCCTGACTTTC. It encodes CASSLEGPAPSGANVLTF. Full variable domain (rest looked up from reference TRBV5-1 and TRBJ2-6): KAGVTQTPRYLIKTRGQQVTLSCSPISGHRSVSWYQQTPGQGLQFLFEYFSETQRNKGNFPGRFSGRQFSNSRSEMNVSTLELGDSALYLCASSLEGPAPSGANVLTFGAGSRLTVL.

The chain joins TRBV6-1 to TRBJ2-3; unclear D gene. Between the trimmed V and J ends, which lost 4 bases and 0 bases, there was a span of 14 bases. Germline loops: CDR1 MNHNS, CDR2 SASEGT. This CDR3 is built from 16 residues. The CDR3 loop is CASSGSGWVSTDTQYF. The CDR3 DNA is TGTGCCAGCAGTGGCTCCGGGTGGGTTAGCACAGATACGCAGTATTTT.

The V call is TRBV2, the J call TRBJ2-7, with a possible D match to TRBD2 (5 bases). Trimming removed 7 bases from V and 4 bases from J, with 11 bases in between. The germline V gene has CDR1 SNHLY and CDR2 FYNNEI. The CDR3 is made up of 12 amino acids. DNA of the CDR3: TGTGCCAGCATTCGGACTCGTTACGAGCAGTACTTC. Its protein product is CASIRTRYEQYF.

The V call is TRBV5-6, the J call TRBJ2-1; 12 bases agree with TRBD2. The ends lost 0 bases at V and 2 bases at J; junction bases unmatched: 3. Germline V gene sequence: CDR1 SGHDT, CDR2 YYEEEE. The CDR3 length is 17 residues. As DNA, the CDR3 is TGTGCCAGCAGCTTGGGCCGGACTAGCGGGGCCTACAATGAGCAGTTCTTC. Amino acids: CASSLGRTSGAYNEQFF.

This clone appeared once. The V and J genes are TRBV7-9 and TRBJ1-6; D remains ambiguous. In germline, CDR1 is SEHNR, CDR2 FQNEAQ (reference sequence). The CDR3 contains 15 residues. Trimming took 6 bases from V and 9 from J, leaving 18 bases between them. Here the CDR3 reads CASSSRLLGSSPLHF. CDR3 nucleotides: TGTGCCAGCAGTTCGAGACTGCTCGGAAGTTCACCCCTCCACTTT.

The V and J genes are TRBV6-6 and TRBJ1-2; TRBD1 aligns across 7 bases. This CDR3 is built from 16 residues. V was pared by 6 bases and J by 8 bases, with 18 bases of the junction left unmatched. Germline CDR1 and CDR2: MNHNY and SVGAGI (reference sequence). CDR3 sequence (DNA): TGTGCCAGCAGCCCCCCCGGGACAGTAACACTATTGGGCTACACCTTC. Amino acid sequence: CASSPPGTVTLLGYTF.

This chain joins TRBV6-6 and TRBJ2-7; 11 bases agree with TRBD1. Germline CDR1 is MNHNY and CDR2 is SVGAGI (reference sequence). This CDR3 spans 14 amino acids. V was clipped by 6 bases and J by 4 bases; unmatched bases: 5. CDR3 sequence: CASSRGTGGYEQYF. CDR3 in DNA: TGTGCCAGCAGCCGTGGGACAGGGGGTTACGAGCAGTACTTC.

The rearrangement uses TRBV7-9 and TRBJ2-5; D perhaps matches TRBD1 (5 bases). The CDR3 contains 15 residues. With 5 bases removed from V and 0 bases from J, the gap between germline ends came to 13 bases. The germline gives CDR1 SEHNR, CDR2 FQNEAQ (reference sequence). The CDR3 coding sequence is TGTGCCAGCAGCCGCCCGGACAAGTACCAAGAGACCCAGTACTTC. It translates to CASSRPDKYQETQYF.

The genes are TRBV27 and TRBJ2-3; D is uncertain. The CDR3 totals 13 residues. CDR1 and CDR2 (germline): MNHEY, SMNVEV (reference sequence). Trimming cost V 7 bases and J 4 bases, with 12 bases left between them. The CDR3, as DNA: TGTGCCAGCACGCGAAACCCCGCAGATACGCAGTATTTT. This codes for CASTRNPADTQYF.

This rearrangement joins TRBV15 to TRBJ1-3; tentatively, D is TRBD1 (5 bases). Germline V gene data show CDR1 as LNHNV and CDR2 as YYDKDF (reference sequence). V was pared by 0 bases and J by 4 bases, with 10 bases between. The CDR3 extends over 15 amino acids. CDR3 coding DNA: TGTGCCACCAGCAGAGATTCCGGGGGAGGAAACACCATATATTTT. Translating gives CATSRDSGGGNTIYF.

This chain links TRBV3-1 (or the pseudogene TRBV3-2) with TRBJ2-3; 10 bases are shared with TRBD1. The CDR3 runs 17 residues. J was trimmed by 4 bases and V by 5 bases; bases with no gene match: 12. Per the germline V gene, CDR1 is LGHDT and CDR2 is YNNKEL (reference sequence). The CDR3 is CASSSGTGARGADTQYF. The CDR3 nucleotides are TGTGCCAGCAGCTCCGGGACAGGGGCCCGCGGGGCAGATACGCAGTATTTT.

The rearrangement joins TRBV20-1 to TRBJ1-2; D possibly corresponds to TRBD1 (5 bases). V was cut by 3 bases and J by 4 bases, with 9 bases left in between. Germline assignment: CDR1 DFQATT and CDR2 SNEGSKA (reference sequence). The CDR3 spans 12 residues. In DNA form, the CDR3 reads TGCAGTGCTAGTGCAGGGCTCTATGGCTACACCTTC. This encodes CSASAGLYGYTF.

This sequence joins TRBV28 and TRBJ2-2; 7 nucleotides agree with TRBD1. V trimming: 9 bases; J trimming: 0 bases; junction bases outside the gene matches: 4. Germline lookup yields CDR1 MDHEN and CDR2 SYDVKM. This CDR3 has 14 residues. The CDR3 loop is CASEGQPNTGELFF. The CDR3 DNA reads TGTGCCAGTGAGGGACAGCCGAACACCGGGGAGCTGTTTTTT.

J is TRBJ2-1 and V is TRBV7-2, with no clear D. From germline, CDR1 is SGHTA and CDR2 FQGNSA. CDR3 length: 15 amino acids. The V and J ends lost 1 base and 4 bases respectively, with 11 bases between them. CDR3 DNA sequence: TGTGCCAGCAGCTTAGGCGCCACCGGTTACAATGAGCAGTTCTTC. Translated: CASSLGATGYNEQFF.

The J gene is TRBJ1-1, the V gene TRBV6-5; 7 positions match TRBD1. Trimming took 2 bases from V and 7 from J; bases not matched to a gene: 10. Germline CDR1 reads MNHEY; CDR2 reads SVGAGI. The CDR3 covers 15 residues. The CDR3 here is CASSYIPGTANEAFF. The CDR3 DNA reads TGTGCCAGCAGTTACATCCCCGGGACAGCAAATGAAGCTTTCTTT.

V gene TRBV3-1 (or the pseudogene TRBV3-2) combines with J gene TRBJ2-3; TRBD2 matches 10 bases. The germline V gene has CDR1 LGHDT and CDR2 YNNKEL (reference sequence). This CDR3 contains 17 residues. Unmatched junction bases numbered 10, after V lost 1 base and J lost 6 bases. The CDR3 here is CASSQGLGLAGDDTQYF. The CDR3 nucleotides are TGTGCCAGCAGCCAAGGGCTGGGGCTAGCGGGGGACGATACGCAGTATTTT.

This sequence joins TRBV5-1 and TRBJ2-1; 7 bases map to TRBD2. CDR1 is SGHRS, CDR2 YFSETQ, per germline. J was trimmed by 8 bases and V by 3 bases; bases with no gene match: 8. This CDR3 has 14 residues. The CDR3 is CASSSDSGRDEQFF. DNA for the CDR3: TGCGCCAGCAGCTCCGACTCGGGGAGGGATGAGCAGTTCTTC.

The V and J genes are TRBV27 and TRBJ1-5; no clear D gene. The CDR3 is made up of 14 amino acids. Trimming shortened V by 4 bases and J by 4 bases, and 11 bases separated the two germline ends. Germline V CDR1 and CDR2: MNHEY, SMNVEV (reference sequence). The CDR3 DNA sequence: TGTGCCAGCAGTTATACAGCCTTTAATCAGCCCCAGCATTTT. Residues: CASSYTAFNQPQHF.

This clone was counted only a few times. The chain uses TRBV7-9 and TRBJ2-1, with D perhaps TRBD1 (6 bases). Germline lookup yields CDR1 SEHNR and CDR2 FQNEAQ (reference sequence). The CDR3 length is 13 residues. Trimming pared 4 bases from V and 4 bases from J, leaving 8 bases between. In nucleotides, the CDR3 is TGTGCCAGCAGCTCCGGACAGTACAATGAGCAGTTCTTC. Its protein product is CASSSGQYNEQFF.

This chain uses TRBV7-2 with TRBJ2-2; 9 positions match TRBD2. Germline-derived CDR1 and CDR2 are SGHTA and FQGNSA. The CDR3 loop spans 16 amino acids. V was clipped by 1 base and J by 5 bases; unmatched bases: 5. The CDR3 loop reads CASSLEAGGWTGELFF. The CDR3 DNA is TGTGCCAGCAGCTTAGAAGCGGGGGGATGGACCGGGGAGCTGTTTTTT.

This clone appeared once. The CDR3 is CASSQTGLAAETQYF. The DNA for the CDR3 is TGTGCCAGCAGCCAAACGGGACTAGCGGCGGAGACCCAGTACTTC. This rearrangement joins TRBV7-8 to TRBJ2-5, with TRBD2 matching over 11 bases. V was clipped by 5 bases and J by 5 bases; unmatched bases: 7. CDR3 size: 15 residues. The germline V gene encodes CDR1 SGHVS and CDR2 FQNEAQ. Complete variable domain (other parts from reference TRBV7-8 and TRBJ2-5): GAGVSQSPRYKVAKRGQDVALRCDPISGHVSLFWYQQALGQGPEFLTYFQNEAQLDKSGLPSDRFFAERPEGSVSTLKIQRTQQEDSAVYLCASSQTGLAAETQYFGPGTRLLVL.

This clone was picked up a small number of times. This chain links TRBV5-5 with TRBJ2-7, with D possibly matching TRBD1 (6 bases). CDR1 and CDR2 from the germline V gene are SGHKS and YYEKEE (reference sequence). The CDR3 extends over 15 amino acids. V was trimmed by 0 bases and J by 3 bases, leaving 13 bases between them. CDR3 sequence reads: CASSLVAGAYYEQYF. The CDR3 DNA reads TGTGCCAGCAGCTTGGTGGCAGGGGCGTACTACGAGCAGTACTTC.

CDR3 sequence reads: CASSQEVPSGAPDTQYF. The CDR3 DNA is TGCGCCAGCAGCCAAGAGGTGCCTAGCGGGGCACCAGATACGCAGTATTTT. The J gene is TRBJ2-3, the V gene TRBV4-1, with 9 bases aligning to TRBD2. The CDR3 is 17 residues long. After removal of 0 bases from V and 4 bases from J, the junction contained 8 bases not matched to a gene. CDR1 and CDR2 from the germline V gene are MGHRA and YSYEKL.

This chain joins TRBV9 and TRBJ2-5; D possibly corresponds to TRBD2 (7 bases). The CDR3 has 15 amino acids. Germline V CDR1 and CDR2: SGDLS, YYNGEE. V dropped 0 bases and J dropped 2 bases, with 11 bases sitting between them. CDR3 in amino acids: CASSVDGGRQETQYF. CDR3 nucleotide sequence: TGTGCCAGCAGCGTAGACGGGGGGCGACAAGAGACCCAGTACTTC.